One and the same sample provided the 14 T cell receptor beta chains below, sequenced in a study of T cells in Graves' hyperthyroidism and ophthalmopathy. Amplified TCR beta CDR3 regions came from RNA transcripts. HTBI primers drove first-round RT-PCR of the TCR CDR3. A single record per CDR3 protein comes from TCRdb applying MiXCR to the multiplex PCR reads. The sample holds about 640,000 distinct CDR3 sequences, 20% seen once. Material: blood. Source of these receptors: a man younger than 45 with Graves' ophthalmopathy.

The genes are TRBV20-1 and TRBJ1-2, with D hard to call. This CDR3 region has 11 residues. Germline-derived CDR1 and CDR2 are DFQATT and SNEGSKA (reference sequence). CDR3 region: CSLSVRDGYTF. The CDR3 bases are TGCAGCTTGAGCGTCCGAGATGGCTACACCTTC.

The V gene is TRBV27, the J gene TRBJ2-7; D is uncertain. CDR3 length equals 15 residues. Looked up from germline, CDR1 is MNHEY and CDR2 is SMNVEV (reference sequence). The V end was cut by 0 bases, the J end by 4 bases, with 13 bases between. The CDR3 DNA reads as TGTGCCAGCAGTTTATCGTATCCCGGACGGTACGAGCAGTACTTC. Its protein is CASSLSYPGRYEQYF.

J is TRBJ1-3 and V is TRBV29-1, with D possibly being TRBD1 (5 bases). The V gene lost 4 bases and the J gene lost 4 bases, with 8 bases spanning the gap. The CDR3 spans 12 residues. Germline V gene lookup returns CDR1 SQVTM and CDR2 ANQGSEA. The CDR3 sequence is CSVGGLGNTIYF. The CDR3 DNA is TGCAGCGTTGGGGGGTTAGGAAACACCATATATTTT.

The rearrangement links TRBV6-2 or TRBV6-3 to TRBJ2-5, with D unclear. There are 18 residues in the CDR3. V was shortened by 0 bases and J by 5 bases, with 22 bases between the two germline ends. Germline CDR1 MNHEY, CDR2 SVGEGT. The CDR3 nucleotides read TGTGCCAGCAGTTACTCGAAATTTTTGGCGGCGGCGGTGGAGACCCAGTACTTC. The encoded protein is CASSYSKFLAAAVETQYF.

The genes are TRBV14 and TRBJ2-1, with D perhaps matching TRBD1 or TRBD2 (5 bases each). The CDR3 loop spans 13 amino acids. Germline V gene lookup returns CDR1 SGHDN and CDR2 FVKESK. Trimming cost V 4 bases and J 6 bases, with 10 bases left between them. CDR3 coding DNA: TGTGCCAGCAGCCCCTCCGGGGCCAATGAGCAGTTCTTC. Translating gives CASSPSGANEQFF.

This clonotype showed up just a few times. The rearrangement uses TRBV28 and TRBJ2-5; D possibly corresponds to TRBD1 (6 bases). Germline V lookup: CDR1 MDHEN, CDR2 SYDVKM. Trimming took 4 bases from V and 2 from J, leaving 11 bases between them. This CDR3 comprises 14 residues. CDR3 nucleotide sequence: TGTGCCAGCAGTTCTCCGACAGGACAAGAGACCCAGTACTTC. This translates into CASSSPTGQETQYF.

V and J are TRBV28 and TRBJ2-1; D is possibly TRBD2 (5 bases). This CDR3 has 15 residues. V dropped 5 bases and J dropped 0 bases, with 11 bases sitting between them. Germline V gives CDR1 MDHEN, CDR2 SYDVKM. As DNA, the CDR3 is TGTGCCAGCAGTGATAGCGTAAGCTCCTACAATGAGCAGTTCTTC. Translation gives CASSDSVSSYNEQFF.

This clonotype showed up just a few times. V gene TRBV3-1 combines with J gene TRBJ2-2; TRBD2 agrees at 10 bases. This CDR3 has 16 residues. The J segment lost 1 base and the V segment lost 6 bases, leaving 5 bases of the junction unmatched. CDR1 LGHDT and CDR2 YNNKEL come from the germline V gene (reference sequence). Here the CDR3 reads CASRPTSGMNTGELFF. DNA of the CDR3: TGTGCCAGCAGACCAACTAGCGGGATGAACACCGGGGAGCTGTTTTTT.

The chain is built from TRBV6-4 and TRBJ2-1; D ambiguous. Per germline, CDR1 MRHNA and CDR2 SNTAGT. There are 17 residues in the CDR3. Trimming took off 3 bases at V and 0 bases at J, with 15 bases between the two ends. As DNA, the CDR3 is TGTGCCAGCAGTGAGTCCCCAGACACGTACTCCTACAATGAGCAGTTCTTC. Its translation: CASSESPDTYSYNEQFF.

V and J are TRBV5-1 and TRBJ2-7; 8 bases line up with TRBD2. The CDR3 has 14 residues. V was pared by 2 bases and J by 3 bases, with 4 bases of the junction left unmatched. From germline, CDR1 is SGHRS and CDR2 YFSETQ. The CDR3: CASSFSSGFYEQYF. CDR3 nucleotides: TGCGCCAGCAGCTTTTCTAGCGGGTTCTACGAGCAGTACTTC.

As for this clonotype: This could be a read error, since a much larger clone is one nucleotide away. The V call is TRBV11-3, the J call TRBJ2-7; a weak D match, TRBD1 (6 bases). The CDR3 has 14 residues. Germline CDR1 is SGHNT and CDR2 is YENEEA. V lost 5 bases to trimming and J lost 3 bases, with 14 bases between them. The CDR3 is CASSRYQDSYEQYF. In DNA form, the CDR3 reads TGTGCCAGCAGCCGATACCAGGACAGCTACGAGCAGTACTTC.

This clonotype was counted at least ten times. The chain is built from TRBV28 and TRBJ2-7; D might be TRBD2 (5 bases). Germline assignment: CDR1 MDHEN and CDR2 SYDVKM. This CDR3 spans 15 amino acids. The V end was cut by 6 bases, the J end by 1 base, with 16 bases between. The CDR3 sequence is CASSGAPAESYEQYF. The CDR3 DNA reads TGTGCCAGCAGCGGAGCCCCAGCGGAATCCTACGAGCAGTACTTC.

This clonotype occurred a few times. This rearrangement joins TRBV3-1 to TRBJ2-1; D not resolved. Germline loops: CDR1 LGHDT, CDR2 YNNKEL (reference sequence). V lost 1 base, J lost 4 bases, and 14 bases lay in between. This CDR3 is 16 amino acids long. CDR3 loop: CASSQVGGATYNEQFF. The CDR3 DNA is TGTGCCAGCAGCCAAGTTGGCGGAGCTACATACAATGAGCAGTTCTTC.

Only a few counts were recorded for this clonotype. This CDR3 is CASSVEVVTGELFF. The CDR3, as DNA: TGTGCCAGCAGCGTAGAGGTCGTCACCGGGGAGCTGTTTTTT. The chain uses TRBV9 and TRBJ2-2; D is uncertain. The CDR3 sequence is 14 residues long. With 0 bases removed from V and 4 bases from J, the gap between germline ends came to 7 bases. From germline, CDR1 is SGDLS and CDR2 YYNGEE. The full variable domain, with the rest looked up from reference TRBV9 and TRBJ2-2, is DSGVTQTPKHLITATGQRVTLRCSPRSGDLSVYWYQQSLDQGLQFLIQYYNGEERAKGNILERFSAQQFPDLHSELNLSSLELGDSALYFCASSVEVVTGELFFGEGSRLTVL.